The next 4 T cell receptor beta chains were all read from a single sample in a study of T-cell memory formation after mild COVID-19. Using its own MiXCR run on the 5' RACE reads, TCRdb lists one record per CDR3 protein. The data show 540,000 or so distinct CDR3 sequences, around 20% seen once. The sequenced material came from PBMCs or a T cell subset sorted from them (not recorded which). These receptor sequences come from an adult woman who had mild COVID-19 (a few samples of this study predate the infection). Cell type and time point are not known.

The genes are TRBV5-1 and TRBJ2-3, with 16 bases aligning to TRBD2. Germline trimming cut 3 bases from V and 1 base from J; bases unmatched to any gene: 5. The CDR3 consists of 18 residues. Germline CDR1 reads SGHRS; CDR2 reads YFSETQ. CDR3 region: CASSSGLAGGYGTDTQYF. CDR3 nucleotide sequence: TGCGCCAGCAGCTCGGGACTAGCGGGGGGGTATGGCACAGATACGCAGTATTTT.

In its sample, this clonotype was seen a few times. This chain joins TRBV6-5 and TRBJ2-6; the D is unclear. In germline, CDR1 is MNHEY, CDR2 SVGAGI. Trimming took off 5 bases at V and 0 bases at J, with 11 bases between the two ends. The CDR3 has 16 amino acids. The chain's CDR3 is CASSTGRPSGANVLTF. The CDR3 bases are TGTGCCAGCAGTACCGGACGGCCCTCTGGGGCCAACGTCCTGACTTTC.

For the CDR3, the DNA is TGCAGCGCCCAAACTATGACAGAGGGGGCCATTGGCACTGAAGCTTTCTTT. This codes for CSAQTMTEGAIGTEAFF. The chain employs TRBV29-1 and TRBJ1-1, with 7 bases that match TRBD1. Trimming cost V 7 bases and J 4 bases; bases outside gene matches: 21. This CDR3 is built from 17 residues. Germline assignment: CDR1 SQVTM and CDR2 ANQGSEA.

This clonotype was seen more than once but under ten times. The chain carries TRBV30 and TRBJ1-1, with a tentative D call TRBD1 (5 bases). V was cut by 3 bases and J by 3 bases, with 11 bases left in between. Germline lookup yields CDR1 GTSNPN and CDR2 SVGIG (reference sequence). The CDR3 is 13 residues long. The CDR3 is CAWREGRYTEAFF. As DNA, the CDR3 is TGTGCCTGGAGAGAGGGGAGGTACACTGAAGCTTTCTTT. The whole variable domain, remainder taken from reference TRBV30 and TRBJ1-1, is SQTIHQWPATLVQPVGSPLSLECTVEGTSNPNLYWYRQAAGRGLQLLFYSVGIGQISSEVPQNLSASRPQDRQFILSSKKLLLSDSGFYLCAWREGRYTEAFFGQGTRLTVV.